The 23 T cell receptor beta chains reported below all come from one sample, sequenced in a study of vaccination effects on CD4 cells after COVID-19. Their specific antigens are unknown. Expansion with viral peptide pools was applied to antigen-specific CD4+ T cells by the ViraFEST assay prior to sequencing. Investigators separated out CD4+ T cells once more than nine days of culture had passed. None of these healthy vaccinees had been infected with SARS-CoV-2 before vaccination. The repertoire was sequenced with immunoSEQ multiplex PCR; TCRdb's copy has only in-frame clones and lacks some. This sample yields 20,000 to 25,000 clones, of which approximately 70% are seen a single time; 8.5% to 10% belongs to the top ten. Sequenced here: CD4+ T cells from PBMCs cultured with HCoV-NL63 spike peptides, sampled before COVID-19 vaccination. The source of these receptors is a human donor who received a COVID-19 vaccine.

The chain links TRBV29-1 to TRBJ2-1; no definite D call. Germline V gene lookup returns CDR1 SQVTM and CDR2 ANQGSEA. V lost 4 bases and J lost 9, with 10 bases in between. The CDR3 loop spans 11 amino acids. The DNA of the CDR3 is TGCAGCGTTGTGCCGCGAACTGAGCAGTTCTTC. Its protein is CSVVPRTEQFF.

This sequence joins TRBV4-1 and TRBJ2-5; 7 bases are shared with TRBD1. From germline, CDR1 is MGHRA and CDR2 YSYEKL. CDR3 length: 15 residues. Trimming cost V 4 bases and J 2 bases; bases outside gene matches: 7. The CDR3 is CASSLDRVGQETQYF. CDR3 DNA sequence: TGCGCCAGCAGCCTCGACAGGGTGGGACAAGAGACCCAGTACTTC.

V is TRBV11-2 and J is TRBJ1-1, with 7 bases fitting TRBD1. This CDR3 spans 12 amino acids. Per the germline V gene, CDR1 is SGHAT and CDR2 is FQNNGV. The junction had 6 bases not matched to a gene; V was cut back by 4 bases and J by 10 bases. CDR3 region: CASSSQGNRAFF. The CDR3 coding sequence is TGTGCCAGCAGCTCACAGGGGAATAGAGCTTTCTTT.

The rearrangement joins TRBV19 to TRBJ1-3; a possible D gene is TRBD1 (6 bases). The CDR3 extends over 16 amino acids. CDR1 and CDR2 from the germline V gene are LNHDA and SQIVND (reference sequence). The V end lost 0 bases, the J end lost 2 bases, and 11 bases lay between the germline ends. The CDR3 nucleotides read TGTGCCAGTAGTATAGATTGGCCAGGGGCTGGAAACACCATATATTTT. This sequence encodes CASSIDWPGAGNTIYF.

The chain recombines TRBV27 with TRBJ2-7; 9 bases map to TRBD2. Per germline, CDR1 MNHEY and CDR2 SMNVEV (reference sequence). This CDR3 has 14 amino acids. With V trimmed by 11 bases and J by 4 bases, 12 bases remained unmatched. CDR3 sequence (DNA): TGTGCCTCAGCCCCGCAGCGGGAGGTATACGAGCAGTACTTC. Translated, it gives CASAPQREVYEQYF.

This rearrangement joins TRBV2 to TRBJ2-7; 11 bases are a match to TRBD1. This CDR3 spans 15 amino acids. Unmatched junction bases numbered 7, after V lost 5 bases and J lost 4 bases. Germline V gene data show CDR1 as SNHLY and CDR2 as FYNNEI. The CDR3 DNA sequence: TGTGCCAGCAGTCCCGAGGGACAGGGGGGGTACGAGCAGTACTTC. It encodes CASSPEGQGGYEQYF. Based on the CDR3 plus reference TRBV2 and TRBJ2-7, the full variable domain is EPEVTQTPSHQVTQMGQEVILRCVPISNHLYFYWYRQILGQKVEFLVSFYNNEISEKSEIFDDQFSVERPDGSNFTLKIRSTKLEDSAMYFCASSPEGQGGYEQYFGPGTRLTVT.

The chain's CDR3 is CASSRSGTGNYEQYF. Here the CDR3 DNA reads TGTGCCAGCAGTCGATCCGGGACAGGGAACTACGAGCAGTACTTC. This chain uses TRBV6-6 with TRBJ2-7; the match to TRBD1 covers 9 bases. The ends lost 5 bases at V and 3 bases at J; junction bases unmatched: 8. In germline, CDR1 is MNHNY, CDR2 SVGAGI (reference sequence). The CDR3 is 15 amino acids.

J is TRBJ1-2 and V is TRBV9; D perhaps matches TRBD1 (6 bases). V was shortened by 0 bases and J by 8 bases, with 11 bases between the two germline ends. Germline V gene lookup returns CDR1 SGDLS and CDR2 YYNGEE. This CDR3 contains 13 residues. The CDR3 loop is CASSVDPGAGYTF. CDR3 nucleotide sequence: TGTGCCAGCAGCGTAGACCCAGGGGCCGGCTACACCTTC. Supplemented by reference TRBV9 and TRBJ1-2, the full variable domain reads DSGVTQTPKHLITATGQRVTLRCSPRSGDLSVYWYQQSLDQGLQFLIQYYNGEERAKGNILERFSAQQFPDLHSELNLSSLELGDSALYFCASSVDPGAGYTFGSGTRLTVV.

The gene calls are TRBV19 and TRBJ1-5; 7 bases align to TRBD1. Germline-derived CDR1 and CDR2 are LNHDA and SQIVND (reference sequence). V dropped 8 bases and J dropped 0; count of bases not matched to a gene: 4. CDR3 length equals 14 residues. The CDR3 DNA is TGTGCCAGTGGGACAGTTAATAGCAATCAGCCCCAGCATTTT. It yields the protein CASGTVNSNQPQHF.

V is TRBV7-2 and J is TRBJ1-2, with D possibly matching TRBD1 (6 bases). Germline loops: CDR1 SGHTA, CDR2 FQGNSA. This CDR3 contains 14 residues. V was pared by 2 bases and J by 4 bases, with 11 bases between. Here the CDR3 reads CASSLLGAGYGYTF. DNA of the CDR3: TGTGCCAGCAGCTTACTGGGGGCGGGCTATGGCTACACCTTC. Together with reference TRBV7-2 and TRBJ1-2, the CDR3 gives the full variable domain: GAGVSQSPSNKVTEKGKDVELRCDPISGHTALYWYRQSLGQGLEFLIYFQGNSAPDKSGLPSDRFSAERTGGSVSTLTIQRTQQEDSAVYLCASSLLGAGYGYTFGSGTRLTVV.

The chain links TRBV10-3 to TRBJ1-1, with D possibly being TRBD1 (5 bases). V dropped 6 bases and J dropped 1 base, with 15 bases sitting between them. The CDR3 totals 15 residues. Germline lookup yields CDR1 ENHRY and CDR2 SYGVKD. The CDR3 loop reads CAISGPQQGNTEAFF. The CDR3 DNA sequence: TGTGCCATCAGCGGCCCTCAGCAGGGGAACACTGAAGCTTTCTTT.

The V gene is TRBV30, the J gene TRBJ1-2; the D gene is possibly TRBD1 (5 bases). The ends were cut back, 3 bases at V and 3 bases at J, with 11 bases in the middle. The CDR3 extends over 13 amino acids. Germline V gene data show CDR1 as GTSNPN and CDR2 as SVGIG (reference sequence). CDR3 protein: CAWRSRQHYGYTF. As DNA, the CDR3 is TGTGCCTGGAGATCAAGACAGCACTATGGCTACACCTTC.

This clone came up once. The gene calls are TRBV4-1 and TRBJ2-6; the D call may be TRBD1 or TRBD2 (5 bases each). CDR3 length: 20 amino acids. The V end lost 4 bases, the J end lost 0 bases, and 22 bases lay between the germline ends. Per the germline V gene, CDR1 is MGHRA and CDR2 is YSYEKL. This CDR3 reads CASSPKLPGRVDSGANVLTF. The DNA of the CDR3 is TGCGCCAGCAGCCCCAAGCTTCCGGGACGGGTTGACTCTGGGGCCAACGTCCTGACTTTC.

This clone was observed once. The chain links TRBV6-5 to TRBJ1-2; 9 bases are a match to TRBD1. Germline CDR1 and CDR2: MNHEY and SVGAGI. The V and J ends lost 6 bases and 7 bases, in that order; junction bases with no gene match: 6. There are 13 residues in the CDR3. CDR3 amino acids: CASSKTGGTGYTF. CDR3 in DNA: TGTGCCAGCAGCAAAACAGGGGGCACTGGCTACACCTTC.

This clone was detected only once. The chain couples TRBV7-9 to TRBJ2-3, with a tentative D call TRBD2 (5 bases). From germline, CDR1 is SEHNR and CDR2 FQNEAQ (reference sequence). Trimming removed 1 base at V and 3 bases at J, with 11 bases between. The CDR3 consists of 15 residues. The CDR3 DNA sequence: TGTGCCAGCAGCTTAGTGGGAGCGATGACAGATACGCAGTATTTT. Its protein is CASSLVGAMTDTQYF.

The chain recombines TRBV7-2 with TRBJ2-3, with D perhaps matching TRBD1 (5 bases). The CDR3 contains 14 residues. Trimming stripped 5 bases from V and 6 bases from J, with 15 bases between. Germline V gene sequence: CDR1 SGHTA, CDR2 FQGNSA. CDR3 nucleotides: TGTGCCAGCAGCCGGCAAGGGGCAGGGGATACGCAGTATTTT. This gives the protein CASSRQGAGDTQYF.

J is TRBJ1-2 and V is TRBV14; D uncertain. The CDR3 consists of 15 residues. Germline CDR1 reads SGHDN; CDR2 reads FVKESK. Trimming left V 0 bases short and J 5 bases short, with 13 bases between. This CDR3 is CASSQDSIWRYGYTF. The CDR3 nucleotides read TGTGCCAGCAGCCAAGATAGTATATGGAGATATGGCTACACCTTC.

This clone was observed once. The V gene is TRBV5-6, the J gene TRBJ2-5; TRBD2 agrees at 12 bases. Trimming removed 0 bases from V and 4 bases from J; junction bases left unmatched: 4. The germline V gene encodes CDR1 SGHDT and CDR2 YYEEEE. The length of the CDR3 is 16 residues. The CDR3 DNA sequence: TGTGCCAGCAGCTTGGGTCTAGCGGGGGGGCCAGAGACCCAGTACTTC. Residues: CASSLGLAGGPETQYF.

This rearrangement joins TRBV4-1 to TRBJ1-1, with a tentative D call TRBD1 (5 bases). The V end was cut by 4 bases, the J end by 1 base, with 16 bases between. CDR3 size: 16 residues. CDR1 and CDR2 from the germline V gene are MGHRA and YSYEKL. The CDR3 reads CASSRSLGGANTEAFF. The DNA for the CDR3 is TGCGCCAGCAGCCGGTCCTTAGGCGGGGCGAACACTGAAGCTTTCTTT.

The J gene is TRBJ2-2, the V gene TRBV16; D is unclear. This CDR3 contains 14 residues. The ends were cut back, 0 bases at V and 1 base at J, with 3 bases in the middle. Germline V gene lookup returns CDR1 KGHSY and CDR2 FQNENV. The CDR3 DNA is TGTGCCAGCAGCCAATCCAGGAACACCGGGGAGCTGTTTTTT. This encodes CASSQSRNTGELFF. The whole variable domain, filled in from reference TRBV16 and TRBJ2-2, reads GEEVAQTPKHLVRGEGQKAKLYCAPIKGHSYVFWYQQVLKNEFKFLISFQNENVFDETGMPKERFSAKCLPNSPCSLEIQATKLEDSAVYFCASSQSRNTGELFFGEGSRLTVL.

The V call is TRBV5-1, the J call TRBJ2-3; D may match TRBD1 or TRBD2 (7 bases each). V lost 0 bases, J lost 7 bases, and 30 bases lay in between. The CDR3 is 20 residues long. Germline values: CDR1 SGHRS, CDR2 YFSETQ. CDR3 region: CASSLARIAGGTIPSHTQYF. As DNA, the CDR3 is TGCGCCAGCAGCTTGGCCAGAATTGCAGGGGGGACTATCCCGAGTCATACGCAGTATTTT.

V and J are TRBV3-1 (or the pseudogene TRBV3-2) and TRBJ1-5; 8 nucleotides align to TRBD1. V was pared by 1 base and J by 7 bases, with 6 bases of the junction left unmatched. Germline V gene data show CDR1 as LGHDT and CDR2 as YNNKEL (reference sequence). This CDR3 contains 15 residues. This CDR3 is CASSQGQGARQPQHF. In DNA, the CDR3 is TGTGCCAGCAGCCAAGGTCAGGGGGCCAGGCAGCCCCAGCATTTT.

This clone was counted once. This sequence joins TRBV18 and TRBJ1-3; the D gene is possibly TRBD1 (6 bases). The CDR3 runs to 14 residues. V lost 3 bases to trimming and J lost 6 bases, with 12 bases between them. Germline V gene lookup returns CDR1 KGHSH and CDR2 LQKENI. CDR3 in DNA: TGTGCCAGCTCACCGAGCACAGGGTTAAACACCATATATTTT. Its protein is CASSPSTGLNTIYF.